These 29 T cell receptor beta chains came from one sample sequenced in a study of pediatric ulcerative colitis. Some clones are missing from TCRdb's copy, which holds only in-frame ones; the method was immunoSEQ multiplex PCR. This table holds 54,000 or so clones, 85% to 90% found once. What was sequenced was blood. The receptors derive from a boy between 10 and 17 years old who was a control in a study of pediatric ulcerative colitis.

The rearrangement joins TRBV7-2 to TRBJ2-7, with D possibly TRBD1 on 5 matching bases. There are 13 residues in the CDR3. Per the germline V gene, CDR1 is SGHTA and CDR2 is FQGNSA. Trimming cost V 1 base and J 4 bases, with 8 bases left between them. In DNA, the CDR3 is TGTGCCAGCAGCTTAGACAGGAGATACGAGCAGTACTTC. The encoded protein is CASSLDRRYEQYF. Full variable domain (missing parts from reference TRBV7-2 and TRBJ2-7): GAGVSQSPSNKVTEKGKDVELRCDPISGHTALYWYRQSLGQGLEFLIYFQGNSAPDKSGLPSDRFSAERTGGSVSTLTIQRTQQEDSAVYLCASSLDRRYEQYFGPGTRLTVT.

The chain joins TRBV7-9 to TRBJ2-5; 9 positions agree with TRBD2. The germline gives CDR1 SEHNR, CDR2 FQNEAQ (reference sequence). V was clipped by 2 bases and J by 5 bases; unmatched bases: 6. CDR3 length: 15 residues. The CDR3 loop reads CASSLTGLAGETQYF. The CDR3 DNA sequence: TGTGCCAGCAGCTTAACGGGACTAGCCGGTGAGACCCAGTACTTC.

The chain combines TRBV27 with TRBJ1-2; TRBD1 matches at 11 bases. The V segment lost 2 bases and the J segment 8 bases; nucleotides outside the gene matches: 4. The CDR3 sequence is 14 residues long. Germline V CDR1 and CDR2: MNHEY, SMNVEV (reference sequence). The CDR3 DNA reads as TGTGCCAGCAGTTTAGGACAGGGGGCGAGGGGCTACACCTTC. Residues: CASSLGQGARGYTF.

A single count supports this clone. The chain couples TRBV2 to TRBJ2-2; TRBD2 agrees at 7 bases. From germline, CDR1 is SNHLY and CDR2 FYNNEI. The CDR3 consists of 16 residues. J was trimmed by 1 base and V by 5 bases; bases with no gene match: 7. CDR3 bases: TGTGCCAGCAGTCTAGCGCGGGGGAGGAACACCGGGGAGCTGTTTTTT. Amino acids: CASSLARGRNTGELFF.

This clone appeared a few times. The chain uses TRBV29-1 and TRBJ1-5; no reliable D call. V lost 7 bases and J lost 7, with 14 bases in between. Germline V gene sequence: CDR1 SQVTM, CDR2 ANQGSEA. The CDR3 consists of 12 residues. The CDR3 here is CSATGEGQPQHF. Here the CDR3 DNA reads TGCAGCGCCACCGGGGAGGGCCAGCCCCAGCATTTT. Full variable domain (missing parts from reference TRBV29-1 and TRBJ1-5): SAVISQKPSRDICQRGTSLTIQCQVDSQVTMMFWYRQQPGQSLTLIATANQGSEATYESGFVIDKFPISRPNLTFSTLTVSNMSPEDSSIYLCSATGEGQPQHFGDGTRLSIL.

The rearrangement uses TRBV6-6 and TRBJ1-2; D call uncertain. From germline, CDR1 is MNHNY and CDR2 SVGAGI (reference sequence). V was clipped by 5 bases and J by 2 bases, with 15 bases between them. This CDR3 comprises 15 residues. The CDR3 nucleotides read TGTGCCAGCAGTACCGCGGGCAGAGGGAACTATGGCTACACCTTC. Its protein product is CASSTAGRGNYGYTF.

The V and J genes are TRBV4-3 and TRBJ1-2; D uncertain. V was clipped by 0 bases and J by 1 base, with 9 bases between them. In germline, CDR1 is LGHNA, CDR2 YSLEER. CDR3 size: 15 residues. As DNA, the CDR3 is TGCGCCAGCAGCCAAGATCGGGCGATTAACTATGGCTACACCTTC. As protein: CASSQDRAINYGYTF.

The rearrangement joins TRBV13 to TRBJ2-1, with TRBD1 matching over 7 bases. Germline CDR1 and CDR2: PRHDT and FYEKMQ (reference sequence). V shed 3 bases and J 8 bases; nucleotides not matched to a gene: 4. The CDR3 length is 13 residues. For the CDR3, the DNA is TGTGCCAGCAGCTTCGGACAGGCCGATGAGCAGTTCTTC. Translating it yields CASSFGQADEQFF.

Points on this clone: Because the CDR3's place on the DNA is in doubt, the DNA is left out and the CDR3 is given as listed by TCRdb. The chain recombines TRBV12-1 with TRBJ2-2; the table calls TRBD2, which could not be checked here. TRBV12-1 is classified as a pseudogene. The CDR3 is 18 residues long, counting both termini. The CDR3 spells CASTLRAGVGWGTGELFF.

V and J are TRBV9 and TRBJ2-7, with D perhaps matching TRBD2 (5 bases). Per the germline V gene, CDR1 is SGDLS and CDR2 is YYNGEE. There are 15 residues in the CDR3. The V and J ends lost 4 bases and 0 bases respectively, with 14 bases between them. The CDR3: CASSPDEGSSYEQYF. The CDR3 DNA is TGTGCCAGCAGCCCCGACGAGGGATCCTCCTACGAGCAGTACTTC.

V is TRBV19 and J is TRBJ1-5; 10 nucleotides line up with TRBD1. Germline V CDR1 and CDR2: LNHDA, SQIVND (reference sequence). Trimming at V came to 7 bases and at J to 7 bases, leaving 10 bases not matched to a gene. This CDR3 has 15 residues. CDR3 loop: CASTLRGTGDQPQHF. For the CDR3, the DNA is TGTGCCAGTACTCTCCGGGGGACAGGGGACCAGCCCCAGCATTTT.

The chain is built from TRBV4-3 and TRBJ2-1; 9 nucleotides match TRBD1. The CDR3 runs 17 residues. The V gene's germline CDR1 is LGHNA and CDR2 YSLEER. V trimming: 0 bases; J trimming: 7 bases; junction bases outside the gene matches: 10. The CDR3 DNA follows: TGCGCCAGCAGCCAAGACTTGGGACAGGGTTTTGGGAATGAGCAGTTCTTC. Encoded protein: CASSQDLGQGFGNEQFF.

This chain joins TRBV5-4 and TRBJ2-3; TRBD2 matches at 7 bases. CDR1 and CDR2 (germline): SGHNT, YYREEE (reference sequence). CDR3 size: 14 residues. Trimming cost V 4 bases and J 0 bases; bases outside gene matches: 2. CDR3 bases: TGTGCCAGCAGCCTAGCGGCTAGCACAGATACGCAGTATTTT. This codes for CASSLAASTDTQYF.

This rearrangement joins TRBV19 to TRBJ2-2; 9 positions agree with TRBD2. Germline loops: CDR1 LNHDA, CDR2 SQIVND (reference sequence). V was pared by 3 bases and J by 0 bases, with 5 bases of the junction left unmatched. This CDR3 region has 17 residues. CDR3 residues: CASSMGLADANTGELFF. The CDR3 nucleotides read TGTGCCAGTAGTATGGGACTAGCAGACGCGAACACCGGGGAGCTGTTTTTT.

DNA of the CDR3: TGTGCCAGCAGCAAGGCAGGGGGGAGCACTGAAGCTTTCTTT. Its protein product is CASSKAGGSTEAFF. The rearrangement uses TRBV21-1 and TRBJ1-1; no DNA check was done on the table's D call, TRBD1. TRBV21-1 is recorded as a pseudogene. The CDR3 is 14 residues long.

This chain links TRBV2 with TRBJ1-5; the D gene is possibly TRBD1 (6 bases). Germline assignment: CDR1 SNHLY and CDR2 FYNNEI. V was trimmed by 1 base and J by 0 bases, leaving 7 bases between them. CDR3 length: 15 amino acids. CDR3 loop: CASSEEQGSNQPQHF. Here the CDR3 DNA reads TGTGCCAGCAGTGAAGAACAGGGTAGCAATCAGCCCCAGCATTTT.

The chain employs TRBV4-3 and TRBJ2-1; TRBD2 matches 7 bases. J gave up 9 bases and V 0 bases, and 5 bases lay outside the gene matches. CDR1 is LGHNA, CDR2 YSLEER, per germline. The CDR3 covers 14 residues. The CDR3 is CASSQDRLASEQFF. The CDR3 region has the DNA TGCGCCAGCAGCCAAGATAGACTAGCTAGTGAGCAGTTCTTC.

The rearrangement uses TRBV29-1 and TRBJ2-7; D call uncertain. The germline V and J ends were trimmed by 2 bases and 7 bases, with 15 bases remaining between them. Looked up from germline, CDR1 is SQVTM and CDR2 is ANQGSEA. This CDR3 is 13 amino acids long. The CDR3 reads CSVEYGGVGEQYF. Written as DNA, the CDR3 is TGCAGCGTTGAATACGGTGGGGTGGGGGAGCAGTACTTC.

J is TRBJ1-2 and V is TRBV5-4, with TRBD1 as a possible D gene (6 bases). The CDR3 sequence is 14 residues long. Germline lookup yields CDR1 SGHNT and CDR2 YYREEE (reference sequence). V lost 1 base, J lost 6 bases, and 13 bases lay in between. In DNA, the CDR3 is TGTGCCAGCAGCTTGAAGACAGGAGAAGATGGCTACACCTTC. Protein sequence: CASSLKTGEDGYTF.

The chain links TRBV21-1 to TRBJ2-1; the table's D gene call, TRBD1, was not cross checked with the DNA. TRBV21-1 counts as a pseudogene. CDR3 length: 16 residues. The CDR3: CASSMKPGQINNEQFF. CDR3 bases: TGTGCCAGCAGCATGAAACCGGGACAGATAAACAATGAGCAGTTCTTC.

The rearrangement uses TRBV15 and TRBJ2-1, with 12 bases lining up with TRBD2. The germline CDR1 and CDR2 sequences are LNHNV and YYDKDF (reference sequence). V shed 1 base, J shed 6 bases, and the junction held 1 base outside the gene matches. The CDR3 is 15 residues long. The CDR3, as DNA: TGTGCCACCAGCAGAGGGACTAGCGGGATCAATGAGCAGTTCTTC. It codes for CATSRGTSGINEQFF.

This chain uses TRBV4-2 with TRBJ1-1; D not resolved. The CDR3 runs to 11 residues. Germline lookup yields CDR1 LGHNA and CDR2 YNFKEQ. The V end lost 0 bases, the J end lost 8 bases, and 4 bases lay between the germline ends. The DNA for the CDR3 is TGTGCCAGCAGCCAAGATGGAGAAGCTTTCTTT. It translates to CASSQDGEAFF.

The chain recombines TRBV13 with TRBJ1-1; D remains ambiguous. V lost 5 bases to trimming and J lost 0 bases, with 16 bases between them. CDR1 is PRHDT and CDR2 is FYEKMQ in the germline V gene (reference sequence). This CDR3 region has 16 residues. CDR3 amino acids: CASSETSVRLNTEAFF. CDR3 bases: TGTGCCAGCAGCGAGACCTCGGTCCGATTGAACACTGAAGCTTTCTTT.

The CDR3 nucleotides are TGTGCCAGCAGCCAAGCTCCTCTAGCGGGAGACTCCTACGAGCAGTACTTC. This gives the protein CASSQAPLAGDSYEQYF. The chain uses TRBV14 and TRBJ2-7, with TRBD2 matching over 10 bases. CDR3 size: 17 residues. Trimming took 1 base from V and 0 from J; bases not matched to a gene: 6. Germline V gene data show CDR1 as SGHDN and CDR2 as FVKESK.

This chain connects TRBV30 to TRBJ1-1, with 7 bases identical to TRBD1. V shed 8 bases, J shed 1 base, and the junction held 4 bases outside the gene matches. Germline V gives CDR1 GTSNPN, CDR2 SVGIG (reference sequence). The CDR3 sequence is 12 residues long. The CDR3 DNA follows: TGTGCCGGCCGGACAGGGAACACTGAAGCTTTCTTT. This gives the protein CAGRTGNTEAFF.

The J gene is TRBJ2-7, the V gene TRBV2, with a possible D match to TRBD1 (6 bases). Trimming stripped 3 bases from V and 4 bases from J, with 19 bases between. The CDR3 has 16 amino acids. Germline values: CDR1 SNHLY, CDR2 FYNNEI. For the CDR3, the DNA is TGTGCCAGCAGTGATGAGGCTTTGTGGGGGCGATACGAGCAGTACTTC. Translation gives CASSDEALWGRYEQYF.

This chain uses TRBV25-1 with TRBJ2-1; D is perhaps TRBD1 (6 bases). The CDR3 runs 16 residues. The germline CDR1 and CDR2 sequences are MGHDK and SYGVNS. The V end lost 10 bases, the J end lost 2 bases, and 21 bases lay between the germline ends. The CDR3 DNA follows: TGTGCCACCATACCCATACAGGGCCATACCTACAATGAGCAGTTCTTC. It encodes CATIPIQGHTYNEQFF.

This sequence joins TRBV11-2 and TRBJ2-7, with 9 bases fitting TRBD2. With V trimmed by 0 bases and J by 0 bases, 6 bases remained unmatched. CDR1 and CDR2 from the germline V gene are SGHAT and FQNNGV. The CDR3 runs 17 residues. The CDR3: CASSLDNAGGPSYEQYF. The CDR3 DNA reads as TGTGCCAGCAGCTTAGATAACGCGGGAGGGCCCTCCTACGAGCAGTACTTC.

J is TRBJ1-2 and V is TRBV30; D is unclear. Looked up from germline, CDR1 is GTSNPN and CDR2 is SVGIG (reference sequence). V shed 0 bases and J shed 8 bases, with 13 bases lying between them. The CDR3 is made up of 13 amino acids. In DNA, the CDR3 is TGTGCCTGGAGTGTACTAGGGATTGAAGGCTACACCTTC. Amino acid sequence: CAWSVLGIEGYTF. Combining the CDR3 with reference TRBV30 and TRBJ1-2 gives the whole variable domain SQTIHQWPATLVQPVGSPLSLECTVEGTSNPNLYWYRQAAGRGLQLLFYSVGIGQISSEVPQNLSASRPQDRQFILSSKKLLLSDSGFYLCAWSVLGIEGYTFGSGTRLTVV.